This is a list of T cell receptor beta chains from one sample in a study of tumor-infiltrating lymphocytes in oesophageal squamous cell carcinoma. TCRdb re-derived calls from the PCR reads in MiXCR, one entry per CDR3 protein. The data contain around 6,200 distinct CDR3 sequences, 13% to 15% of them singletons. The sequenced sample was esophageal tumor tissue. All receptors come from a male donor with esophageal squamous cell carcinoma. CDR3s include the opening cysteine and the closing phenylalanine or tryptophan. The D gene is left open where the match is weak. Not every row has a clone size; where given, it reads once, few, many or a size class.

d_call	j_call	clone_size	v_call	cdr3_nt	cdr3_aa
.	TRBJ2-6	many	TRBV12-3/TRBV12-4	TGTGCCAGCAGTTCTCCGGGACGGAGTGGCAACGTCCTGACTTTC	CASSSPGRSGNVLTF
TRBD1	TRBJ2-1	many	TRBV6-1	TGTGCCAGCAGGTACGCAGGGGGCGCGAGGAATGAGCAGTTCTTC	CASRYAGGARNEQFF
TRBD2	TRBJ2-1	medium-sized	TRBV6-1	TGTGCCAGCAGATACCGGGGGAGCGGGACCTTCAATGAGCAGTTCTTC	CASRYRGSGTFNEQFF
.	TRBJ1-2	many	TRBV5-5	TGTGCCAGCAGTTCAACGAACAGGGATGGCTACACCTTC	CASSSTNRDGYTF
TRBD1	TRBJ2-1	.	TRBV7-9	TGTGCCAGCGTCCCGGGACAGGGGGACAATGAGCAGTTCTTC	CASVPGQGDNEQFF
.	TRBJ2-3	medium-sized	TRBV7-2	TGTGCCAGCAGCTCAGTTGGTGCTATTGGGGATACGCAGTATTTT	CASSSVGAIGDTQYF
.	TRBJ1-2	medium-sized	TRBV7-2	TGTGCCAGCAGCGAGGATGATATTAACTATGGCTACACCTTC	CASSEDDINYGYTF
.	TRBJ2-3	many	TRBV2	TGTGCCAGCAGTGGACAAGTGGCAGATACGCAGTATTTT	CASSGQVADTQYF
.	TRBJ1-2	medium-sized	TRBV7-9	TGTGCCAGCAGCTCCCCCTACTATGGCTACACCTTC	CASSSPYYGYTF
.	TRBJ1-4	once	TRBV7-4	TGTACCAGCAGATTAGTCCTGCCGCTACAAGAAAAACTGTTTTTT	CTSRLVLPLQEKLFF
.	TRBJ2-1	many	TRBV5-6	TGTGCCAGCAGCCGGGACTTCGACAATGAGCAGTTCTTC	CASSRDFDNEQFF
TRBD1	TRBJ2-3	many	TRBV28	TGTGCCAGCAGGCCCAGGCGGGGAACAGGGGGAAAGACAGATACGCAGTATTTT	CASRPRRGTGGKTDTQYF
.	TRBJ2-1	large	TRBV7-2	TGTGCCAGCAGCTTAGGTCCGGGGACGGATGAGCAGTTCTTC	CASSLGPGTDEQFF
.	TRBJ1-2	many	TRBV6-6	TGTGCCAGCAGTTACCCCCCCGTGTGGTACACCTTC	CASSYPPVWYTF
.	TRBJ2-7	many	TRBV10-3	TGTGCCATCAGTGGCGAAGCCGCCTACGAGCAGTACTTC	CAISGEAAYEQYF
.	TRBJ1-2	medium-sized	TRBV7-2	TGTGCCAGCAGCTCAAGTCGGGGTAGGGACTATGGCTACACCTTC	CASSSSRGRDYGYTF
.	TRBJ1-1	medium-sized	TRBV7-9	TGTGCCAGCAGCCGCTCTCGTTCGACCACTGAAGCTTTCTTT	CASSRSRSTTEAFF
.	TRBJ1-2	medium-sized	TRBV7-2	TGTGCCAGCAGCTATTCATCAGTAGCTAACTATGGCTACACCTTC	CASSYSSVANYGYTF
.	TRBJ2-7	medium-sized	TRBV7-3	TGTGCCAGCAGCTTAGAGGGTACACCCCTCCACTTC	CASSLEGTPLHF
.	TRBJ2-2	.	TRBV6-4	TGTGCCAGCAGTGACTCATCAGGCACCGGGGAGCTGTTTTTT	CASSDSSGTGELFF
.	TRBJ1-1	many	TRBV7-9	TGTGCCAGCAGCTTATTCTCAAGGGTCGGACGGTGGGAGACTGAAGCTTTCTTT	CASSLFSRVGRWETEAFF
.	TRBJ2-3	medium-sized	TRBV7-8	TGTGCCAGCAGCCAGGTTCGAACGGACACGCAGTATTTT	CASSQVRTDTQYF
.	TRBJ2-3	many	TRBV5-6	TGTGCCAGCAGCTTGGGGGGGCTATTCGGCACAGATACGCAGTATTTT	CASSLGGLFGTDTQYF
.	TRBJ2-5	many	TRBV11-3	TGTGCCAGCAGCAGCCTCCGGGGGGCCCAAGAGACCCAGTACTTC	CASSSLRGAQETQYF
.	TRBJ1-2	many	TRBV28	TGTGCCAGCAGTTTAATATACCAGACCGGGACCTATGGCTACACCTTC	CASSLIYQTGTYGYTF
TRBD2	TRBJ2-1	few	TRBV4-2	TGTGCCAGCAGCCAGGGACTAGCGGGGGAGGGCTACAATGAGCAGTTCTTC	CASSQGLAGEGYNEQFF
TRBD2	TRBJ2-3	medium-sized	TRBV7-9	TGTGCCAGCAGTTTAACTAGCGGGGGACTTAGCACAGATACGCAGTATTTT	CASSLTSGGLSTDTQYF
TRBD1	TRBJ2-7	many	TRBV6-4	TGTGCCAGCAGTGCCTCTCCGGACAGGGGATCCGAGCAGTACTTC	CASSASPDRGSEQYF
TRBD1	TRBJ1-6	many	TRBV6-4	TGTGCCAGCAGTCCGGGACAGGCGGAGAATTCACCCCTCCACTTT	CASSPGQAENSPLHF
.	TRBJ1-1	few	TRBV9	TGTGCCAGCAGCGTAGAAGGGAGGACTGAAGCTTTCTTT	CASSVEGRTEAFF
TRBD2	TRBJ2-7	many	TRBV19	TGTGCCAGTAGTATAAGCGGGGCTGCCTACGAGCAGTACTTC	CASSISGAAYEQYF
.	TRBJ1-2	few	TRBV4-1	TGCGCCAGCAGCCAAGTTTCAGTCGGGGGGCCCGGGGATCGCGGCTACACCTTC	CASSQVSVGGPGDRGYTF
TRBD1	TRBJ2-7	many	TRBV6-1	TGTGCCAGCAGTAAGTCTAACAGGGGGCATTGGAGATACGAGCAGTACTTC	CASSKSNRGHWRYEQYF
TRBD1	TRBJ1-1	many	TRBV6-1	TGTGCCAGCAGTGAAGTGGCAGGGGGGAACACTGAAGCTTTCTTT	CASSEVAGGNTEAFF
.	TRBJ2-1	many	TRBV27	TGTGCCAGCAGGGAGCGACCCATCCTCTACAATGAGCAGTTCTTC	CASRERPILYNEQFF
.	TRBJ2-7	many	TRBV11-2	TGTGCCAGCAGCGGGCAGGAACCCTACAATGAGCAGTACTTC	CASSGQEPYNEQYF
.	TRBJ1-1	medium-sized	TRBV7-2	TGTGCCAGCAGCCTCCTGCGTCTCACTGAAGCTTTCTTT	CASSLLRLTEAFF
.	TRBJ1-5	.	TRBV19	TGTGCCAGTAGTATACCCCCCCATGGGAGGCCCCAGCATTTT	CASSIPPHGRPQHF
.	TRBJ1-5	many	TRBV3-1	TGTGCCAGCAGCCAATTAGGGAGTAGCCAGCCCCAGCATTTT	CASSQLGSSQPQHF
.	TRBJ1-2	.	TRBV18	TGTGCCAGCTCACCCCTTGGGAACTATGGCTACACCTTC	CASSPLGNYGYTF
.	TRBJ1-6	many	TRBV27	TGTGCCAGCAGTAAGGACGTACTCTATAATTCACCCCTCCACTTT	CASSKDVLYNSPLHF
TRBD1	TRBJ2-7	many	TRBV5-6	TGTGCCAGCACATTCATCTCCGGGACAGGGGACTACGAGCAGTACTTC	CASTFISGTGDYEQYF
TRBD1	TRBJ2-6	medium-sized	TRBV12-3/TRBV12-4	TGTGCCAGCAGTACCTCTTTAGGGGGCCCTGGGGCCAACGTCCTGACTTTC	CASSTSLGGPGANVLTF
.	TRBJ2-3	many	TRBV11-2	TGTGCCAGCAGCCCTCTGGACGGCACAGATACGCAGTATTTT	CASSPLDGTDTQYF
TRBD2	TRBJ2-1	.	TRBV5-1	TGCGCCAGCAGCTTGGCGGGGACTAGCGGGGGTGGCCCGAGAAATGAGCAGTTCTTC	CASSLAGTSGGGPRNEQFF
TRBD2	TRBJ2-7	many	TRBV25-1	TGTGCCAGCAGTGGCTGGGAGGGCGGACACTTCTACGAGCAGTACTTC	CASSGWEGGHFYEQYF
TRBD2	TRBJ2-1	many	TRBV15	TGTGCCACCAGCAGGGAACCCGGGACTAGTTCCTACAATGAGCAGTTCTTC	CATSREPGTSSYNEQFF
TRBD2	TRBJ2-5	many	TRBV14	TGTGCCAGCAGCCCCCAACCGGGGGAGGGGCAAGAGACCCAGTACTTC	CASSPQPGEGQETQYF
TRBD2	TRBJ2-1	once	TRBV29-1	TGCAGCGTTGAAGGAATAGCGGGGGGGTACAATGAGCAGTTCTTC	CSVEGIAGGYNEQFF
TRBD1	TRBJ2-7	.	TRBV19	TGTGCCAGTAGTATCCAGACAGGGGGGTCCTACGAGCAGTACTTC	CASSIQTGGSYEQYF
.	TRBJ2-5	many	TRBV5-1	TGCGCCAGCAGCTTGGGTGGGCCTGAGACCCAGTACTTC	CASSLGGPETQYF
.	TRBJ2-2	.	TRBV19	TGTGCCAGTAGTATACCCCCCTGGGCGAACACCGGGGAGCTGTTTTTT	CASSIPPWANTGELFF
.	TRBJ2-3	few	TRBV4-1	TGCGCCAGCAGCCAAGATGGCAGCGGACCCACAGATACGCAGTATTTT	CASSQDGSGPTDTQYF
.	TRBJ1-5	many	TRBV28	TGTGCCAGCAGCAGGGTGATTATTAGTGGCAATCAGCCCCAGCATTTT	CASSRVIISGNQPQHF
.	TRBJ2-6	.	TRBV3-1	TGTGCCAGCAGCCAAGATCCAACGGTGATCTCTGGGGCCAACGTCCTGACTTTC	CASSQDPTVISGANVLTF